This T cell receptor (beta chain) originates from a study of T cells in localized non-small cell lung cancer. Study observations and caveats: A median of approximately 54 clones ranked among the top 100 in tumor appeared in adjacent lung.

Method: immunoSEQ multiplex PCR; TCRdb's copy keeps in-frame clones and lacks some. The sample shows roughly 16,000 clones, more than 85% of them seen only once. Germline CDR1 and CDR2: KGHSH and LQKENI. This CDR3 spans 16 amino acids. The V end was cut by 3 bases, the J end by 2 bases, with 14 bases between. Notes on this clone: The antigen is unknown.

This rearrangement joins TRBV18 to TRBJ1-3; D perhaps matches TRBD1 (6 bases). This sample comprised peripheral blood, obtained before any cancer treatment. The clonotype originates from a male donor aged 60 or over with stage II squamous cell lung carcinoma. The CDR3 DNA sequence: TGTGCCAGCTCACCTATACAGGGATTTGCTGGAAACACCATATATTTT. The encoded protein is CASSPIQGFAGNTIYF.